The 8 T cell receptor beta chains presented below share a single source sample, sequenced in a study of T cell repertoires in cytomegalovirus infection. Their recognized antigens are unknown. TCRdb ran MiXCR on the reads and lists one entry per CDR3 protein. The data show hundreds of thousands of distinct CDR3 sequences, 33% seen once. Sequenced material: cultured PBMCs, taken from culture after CMV antigen stimulation. These receptors all come from a human donor in good health (CMV status not recorded). Some clones in this sample may be carry-over from other donors' samples.

A single count supports this clonotype. This rearrangement joins TRBV12-3 or TRBV12-4 to TRBJ1-1; perhaps TRBD1 as D (6 bases). V dropped 3 bases and J dropped 4 bases, with 9 bases sitting between them. The CDR3 contains 13 residues. CDR3 sequence: CASSLQGTTEAFF. In DNA, the CDR3 is TGTGCCAGCAGTTTGCAGGGGACCACTGAAGCTTTCTTT.

The sample holds a few counts of this clonotype. V and J are TRBV7-2 and TRBJ1-2; no clear D. The CDR3 covers 15 residues. CDR1 is SGHTA and CDR2 is FQGNSA in the germline V gene. V was shortened by 5 bases and J by 4 bases, with 17 bases between the two germline ends. CDR3 loop: CASSLDERVGYGYTF. CDR3 DNA sequence: TGTGCCAGCAGCCTTGACGAGAGGGTTGGCTATGGCTACACCTTC. Supplemented by reference TRBV7-2 and TRBJ1-2, the full variable domain reads GAGVSQSPSNKVTEKGKDVELRCDPISGHTALYWYRQSLGQGLEFLIYFQGNSAPDKSGLPSDRFSAERTGGSVSTLTIQRTQQEDSAVYLCASSLDERVGYGYTFGSGTRLTVV.

The J gene is TRBJ2-1, the V gene TRBV6-4; 8 nucleotides align to TRBD2. V lost 6 bases to trimming and J lost 0 bases; unmatched junction nucleotides: 7. This CDR3 comprises 16 residues. CDR1 and CDR2 from the germline V gene are MRHNA and SNTAGT. The CDR3 protein is CASSLMSGSSYNEQFF. CDR3 sequence (DNA): TGTGCCAGCAGCTTAATGAGCGGGAGCTCCTACAATGAGCAGTTCTTC.

This chain joins TRBV20-1 and TRBJ2-4, with a weak D call TRBD1 (6 bases). CDR3 size: 14 residues. V lost 3 bases to trimming and J lost 1 base, with 10 bases between them. Looked up from germline, CDR1 is DFQATT and CDR2 is SNEGSKA (reference sequence). CDR3 residues: CSARTGSAKNIQYF. CDR3 nucleotides: TGCAGTGCTAGGACAGGATCGGCCAAAAACATTCAGTACTTC.

This clonotype was observed a handful of times. This chain uses TRBV12-3 or TRBV12-4 with TRBJ2-3; 9 bases align to TRBD1. The junction had 9 bases not matched to a gene; V was cut back by 8 bases and J by 3 bases. This CDR3 has 15 residues. This CDR3 is CASQTGTGLTDTQYF. CDR3 nucleotide sequence: TGTGCCAGCCAGACGGGGACAGGGCTTACAGATACGCAGTATTTT.

V usage is TRBV12-3 or TRBV12-4 and J usage is TRBJ2-3, with D tentatively TRBD1 (5 bases). The length of the CDR3 is 13 residues. V lost 7 bases, J lost 6 bases, and 14 bases lay in between. CDR3 nucleotide sequence: TGTGCCAGCACCGGCAGGGTGACCGATACGCAGTATTTT. Its translation is CASTGRVTDTQYF.

The V and J genes are TRBV7-8 and TRBJ2-1; 14 bases are a match to TRBD2. This CDR3 is built from 19 residues. Per the germline V gene, CDR1 is SGHVS and CDR2 is FQNEAQ. Trimming cost V 2 bases and J 2 bases; bases outside gene matches: 8. In DNA, the CDR3 is TGTGCCAGCAGCTTATGGAGACTAGCGGGAGGGAAACCCTACAATGAGCAGTTCTTC. This codes for CASSLWRLAGGKPYNEQFF.

The V gene is TRBV12-3 or TRBV12-4, the J gene TRBJ2-3; 9 bases fit TRBD2. The CDR3 length is 16 residues. Trimming cost V 4 bases and J 2 bases; bases outside gene matches: 7. The CDR3 is CASSYRLAELTDTQYF. For the CDR3, the DNA is TGTGCCAGCAGTTATAGACTAGCGGAGCTCACAGATACGCAGTATTTT.